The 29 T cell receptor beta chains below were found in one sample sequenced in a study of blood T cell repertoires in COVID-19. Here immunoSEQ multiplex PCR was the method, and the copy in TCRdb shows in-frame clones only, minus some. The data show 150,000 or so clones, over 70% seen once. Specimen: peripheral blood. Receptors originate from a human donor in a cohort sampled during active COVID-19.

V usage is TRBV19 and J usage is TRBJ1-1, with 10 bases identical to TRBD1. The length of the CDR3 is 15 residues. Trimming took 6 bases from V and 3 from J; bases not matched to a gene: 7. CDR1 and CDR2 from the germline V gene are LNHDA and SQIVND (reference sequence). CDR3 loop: CASRPRQGADTEAFF. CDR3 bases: TGTGCCAGTAGGCCCCGACAGGGGGCGGACACTGAAGCTTTCTTT.

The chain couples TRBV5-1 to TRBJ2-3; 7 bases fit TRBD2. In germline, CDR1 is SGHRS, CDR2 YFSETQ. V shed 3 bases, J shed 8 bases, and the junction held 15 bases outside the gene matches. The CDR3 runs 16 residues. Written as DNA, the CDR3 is TGCGCCAGCAGCTCCTCCCTTGTTGGGGGGGGTGGTACGCAGTATTTT. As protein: CASSSSLVGGGGTQYF.

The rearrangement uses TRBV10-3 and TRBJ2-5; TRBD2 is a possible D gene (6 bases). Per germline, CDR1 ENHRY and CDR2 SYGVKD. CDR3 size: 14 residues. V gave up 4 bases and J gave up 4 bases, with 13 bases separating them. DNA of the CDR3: TGTGCCATCAGTGTTGGGGGGATGGCAGAGACCCAGTACTTC. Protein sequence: CAISVGGMAETQYF.

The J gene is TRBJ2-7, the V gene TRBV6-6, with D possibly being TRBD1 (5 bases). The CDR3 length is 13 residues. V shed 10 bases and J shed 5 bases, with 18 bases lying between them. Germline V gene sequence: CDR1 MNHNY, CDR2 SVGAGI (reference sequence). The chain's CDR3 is CAISLAPGNEQYF. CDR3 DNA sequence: TGTGCCATTTCTTTGGCTCCAGGGAACGAGCAGTACTTC.

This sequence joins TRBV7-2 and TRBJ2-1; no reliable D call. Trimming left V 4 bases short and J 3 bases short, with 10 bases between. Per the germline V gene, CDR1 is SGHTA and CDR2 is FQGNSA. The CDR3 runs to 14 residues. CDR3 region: CASSSRSSYNEQFF. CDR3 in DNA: TGTGCCAGCAGCTCCCGGTCGAGCTACAATGAGCAGTTCTTC.

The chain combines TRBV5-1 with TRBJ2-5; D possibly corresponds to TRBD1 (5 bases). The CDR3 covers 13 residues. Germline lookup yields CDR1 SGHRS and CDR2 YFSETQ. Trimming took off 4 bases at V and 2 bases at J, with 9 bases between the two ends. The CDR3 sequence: CASSVTGQETQYF. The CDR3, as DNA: TGCGCCAGCAGCGTTACAGGTCAAGAGACCCAGTACTTC.

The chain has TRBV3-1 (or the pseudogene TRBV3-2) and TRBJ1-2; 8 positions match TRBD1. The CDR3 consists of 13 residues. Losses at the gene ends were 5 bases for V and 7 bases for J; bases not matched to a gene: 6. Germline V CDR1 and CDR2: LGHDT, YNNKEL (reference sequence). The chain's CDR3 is CASSSSGGLGYTF. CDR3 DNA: TGTGCCAGCAGCTCCTCAGGGGGCCTTGGCTACACCTTC.

CDR3 region: CASSPTLGRGRADTQYF. The CDR3 DNA reads TGTGCCAGCAGTCCAACTTTGGGGCGGGGGAGGGCAGATACGCAGTATTTT. V gene TRBV27 combines with J gene TRBJ2-3; TRBD2 agrees at 7 bases. The J segment lost 4 bases and the V segment lost 5 bases, leaving 15 bases of the junction unmatched. CDR3 length: 17 amino acids. Germline values: CDR1 MNHEY, CDR2 SMNVEV (reference sequence).

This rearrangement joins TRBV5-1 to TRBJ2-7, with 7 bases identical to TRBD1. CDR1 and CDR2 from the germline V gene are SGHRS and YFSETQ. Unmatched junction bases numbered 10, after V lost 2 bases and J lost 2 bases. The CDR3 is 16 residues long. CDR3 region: CASSLSTGYMTYEQYF. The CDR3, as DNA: TGCGCCAGCAGCTTATCGACAGGGTATATGACCTACGAGCAGTACTTC.

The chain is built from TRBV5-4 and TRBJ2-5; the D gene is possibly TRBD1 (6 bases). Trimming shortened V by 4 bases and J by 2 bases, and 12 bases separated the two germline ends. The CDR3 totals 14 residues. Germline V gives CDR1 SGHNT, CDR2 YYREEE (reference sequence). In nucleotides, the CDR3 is TGTGCCAGCAGCCCTGGGGGCCAACAAGAGACCCAGTACTTC. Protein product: CASSPGGQQETQYF.

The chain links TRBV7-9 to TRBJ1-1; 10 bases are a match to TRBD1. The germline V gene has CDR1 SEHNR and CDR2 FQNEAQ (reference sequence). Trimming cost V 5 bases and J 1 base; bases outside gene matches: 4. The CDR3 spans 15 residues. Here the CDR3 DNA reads TGTGCCAGCAGCGCGGACAGGGGGTCGAACACTGAAGCTTTCTTT. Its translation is CASSADRGSNTEAFF.

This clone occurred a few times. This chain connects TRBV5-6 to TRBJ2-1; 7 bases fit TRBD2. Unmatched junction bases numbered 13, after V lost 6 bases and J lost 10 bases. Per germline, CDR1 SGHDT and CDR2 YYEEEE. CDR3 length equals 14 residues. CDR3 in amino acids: CASTPFGGSGEQFF. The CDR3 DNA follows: TGTGCCAGCACCCCCTTTGGCGGGAGCGGGGAGCAGTTCTTC.

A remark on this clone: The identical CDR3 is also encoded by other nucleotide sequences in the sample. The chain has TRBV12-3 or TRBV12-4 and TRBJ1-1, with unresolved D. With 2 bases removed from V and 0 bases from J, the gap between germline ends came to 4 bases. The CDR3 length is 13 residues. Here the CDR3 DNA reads TGTGCCAGCAGTTTAACGGTGAACACTGAAGCTTTCTTT. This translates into CASSLTVNTEAFF.

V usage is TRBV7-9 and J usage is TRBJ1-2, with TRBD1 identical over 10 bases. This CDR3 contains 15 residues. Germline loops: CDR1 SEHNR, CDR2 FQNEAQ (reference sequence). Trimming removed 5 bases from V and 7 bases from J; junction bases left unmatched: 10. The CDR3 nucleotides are TGTGCCAGCAGCGTCGACAGGGGGCGCGTTGGTGGCTACACCTTC. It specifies CASSVDRGRVGGYTF.

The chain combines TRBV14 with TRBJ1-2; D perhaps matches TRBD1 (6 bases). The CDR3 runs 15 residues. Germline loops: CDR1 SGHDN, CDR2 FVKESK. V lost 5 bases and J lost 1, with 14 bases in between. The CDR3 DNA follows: TGTGCCAGCAGCGTGACAGGCCGAATTAACTATGGCTACACCTTC. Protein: CASSVTGRINYGYTF.

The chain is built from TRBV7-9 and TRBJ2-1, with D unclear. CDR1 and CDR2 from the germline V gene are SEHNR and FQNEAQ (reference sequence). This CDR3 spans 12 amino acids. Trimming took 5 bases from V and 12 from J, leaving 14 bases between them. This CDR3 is CASSHREAGQFF. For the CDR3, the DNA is TGTGCCAGCAGCCACCGAGAGGCCGGGCAGTTCTTC. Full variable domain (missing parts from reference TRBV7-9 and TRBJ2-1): DTGVSQNPRHKITKRGQNVTFRCDPISEHNRLYWYRQTLGQGPEFLTYFQNEAQLEKSRLLSDRFSAERPKGSFSTLEIQRTEQGDSAMYLCASSHREAGQFFGPGTRLTVL.

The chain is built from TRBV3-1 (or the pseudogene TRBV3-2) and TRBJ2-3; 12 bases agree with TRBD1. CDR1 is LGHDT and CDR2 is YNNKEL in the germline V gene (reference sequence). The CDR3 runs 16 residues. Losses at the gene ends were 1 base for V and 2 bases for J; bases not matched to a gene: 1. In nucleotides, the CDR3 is TGTGCCAGCAGCCAAGGGGACAGGGGGCTCACAGATACGCAGTATTTT. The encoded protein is CASSQGDRGLTDTQYF.

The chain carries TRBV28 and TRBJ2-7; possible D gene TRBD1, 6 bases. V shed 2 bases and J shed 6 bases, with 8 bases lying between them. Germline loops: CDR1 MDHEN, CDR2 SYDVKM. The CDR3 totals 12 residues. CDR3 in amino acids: CASSLEGVEQYF. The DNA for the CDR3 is TGTGCCAGCAGTTTAGAGGGGGTCGAGCAGTACTTC.

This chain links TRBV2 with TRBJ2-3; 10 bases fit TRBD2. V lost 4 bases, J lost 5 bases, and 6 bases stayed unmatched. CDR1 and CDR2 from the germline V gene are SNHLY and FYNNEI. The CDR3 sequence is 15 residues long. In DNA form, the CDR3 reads TGTGCCAGCAGTGCCCTAGCGGGAGAGTTAGATACGCAGTATTTT. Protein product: CASSALAGELDTQYF.

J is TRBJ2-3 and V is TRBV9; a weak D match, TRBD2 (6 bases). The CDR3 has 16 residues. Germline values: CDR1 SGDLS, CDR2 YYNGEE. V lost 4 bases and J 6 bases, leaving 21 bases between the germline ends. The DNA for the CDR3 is TGTGCCAGCAGCCGGGTGACGGGAGCGAGAGGGGATACGCAGTATTTT. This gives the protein CASSRVTGARGDTQYF.

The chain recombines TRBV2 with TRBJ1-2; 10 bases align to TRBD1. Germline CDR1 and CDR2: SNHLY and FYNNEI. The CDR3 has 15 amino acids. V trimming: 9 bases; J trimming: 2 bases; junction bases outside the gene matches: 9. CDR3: CASRPGTGVNYGYTF. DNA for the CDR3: TGTGCCAGTCGACCCGGGACAGGGGTGAACTATGGCTACACCTTC.

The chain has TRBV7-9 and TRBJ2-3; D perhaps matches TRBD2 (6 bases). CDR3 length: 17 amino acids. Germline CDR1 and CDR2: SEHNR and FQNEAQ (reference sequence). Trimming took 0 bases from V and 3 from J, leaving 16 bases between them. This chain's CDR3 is CASSLAFTGEGTDTQYF. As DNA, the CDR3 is TGTGCCAGCAGCTTAGCGTTTACGGGGGAAGGAACAGATACGCAGTATTTT.

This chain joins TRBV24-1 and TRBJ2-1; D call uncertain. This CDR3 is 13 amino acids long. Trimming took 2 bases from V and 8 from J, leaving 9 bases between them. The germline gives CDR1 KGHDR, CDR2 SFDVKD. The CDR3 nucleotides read TGTGCCACCAGTGATTCGGCGGTCCATGAGCAGTTCTTC. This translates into CATSDSAVHEQFF.

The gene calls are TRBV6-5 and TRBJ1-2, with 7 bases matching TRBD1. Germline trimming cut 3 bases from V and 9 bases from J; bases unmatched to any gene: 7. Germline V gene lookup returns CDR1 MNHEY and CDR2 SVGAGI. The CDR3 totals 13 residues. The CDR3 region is CASSYTDRESYTF. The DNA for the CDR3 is TGTGCCAGCAGTTATACCGACAGGGAGAGCTACACCTTC.

CDR3 DNA: TGTGCCACCAGCAGGGGACGACAGGGGGCAAGGATCAATCAGCCCCAGCATTTT. Translation: CATSRGRQGARINQPQHF. The chain is built from TRBV15 and TRBJ1-5, with 10 bases fitting TRBD1. This CDR3 spans 18 amino acids. Germline CDR1 reads LNHNV; CDR2 reads YYDKDF (reference sequence). J lost 3 bases, V lost 3 bases, and 11 bases had no gene match.

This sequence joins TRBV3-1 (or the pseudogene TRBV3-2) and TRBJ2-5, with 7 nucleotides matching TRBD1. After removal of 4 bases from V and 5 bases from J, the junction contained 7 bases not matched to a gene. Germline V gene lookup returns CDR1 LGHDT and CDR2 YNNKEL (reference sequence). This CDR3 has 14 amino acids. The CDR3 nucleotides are TGTGCCAGCAGCCGAAGACAGGGTGTGGAGACCCAGTACTTC. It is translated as CASSRRQGVETQYF.

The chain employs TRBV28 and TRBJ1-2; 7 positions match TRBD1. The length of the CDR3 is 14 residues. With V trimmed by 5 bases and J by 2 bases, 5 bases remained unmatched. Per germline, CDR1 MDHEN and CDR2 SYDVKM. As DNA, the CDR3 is TGTGCCAGCAGTACCCTACAGGGGAACTATGGCTACACCTTC. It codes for CASSTLQGNYGYTF.

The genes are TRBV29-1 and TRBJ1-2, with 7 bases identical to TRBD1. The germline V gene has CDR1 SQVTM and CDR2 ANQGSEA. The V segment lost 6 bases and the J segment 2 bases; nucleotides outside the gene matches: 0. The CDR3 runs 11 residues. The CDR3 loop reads CSVDRNYGYTF. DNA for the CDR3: TGCAGCGTGGACAGGAACTATGGCTACACCTTC.

The CDR3 loop is CASSLRARDTQYF. The CDR3 DNA is TGTGCCAGCAGCTTAAGAGCCAGGGATACGCAGTATTTT. V is TRBV11-2 and J is TRBJ2-3; no clear D gene. Germline lookup yields CDR1 SGHAT and CDR2 FQNNGV. Trimming shortened V by 2 bases and J by 6 bases, and 9 bases separated the two germline ends. This CDR3 is built from 13 residues.